The clone carrying this T cell receptor (beta chain) was counted at least ten times. No antigen is known for it. The sample belongs to a study of T cell repertoires in cytomegalovirus infection. Study-wide background: In public TCR beta signatures, there were indications of both CMV infection and matching HLA type.

Each CDR3 protein is one row after TCRdb ran MiXCR on the reads. The sample holds about 180,000 distinct CDR3 sequences, approximately 18% seen once. The V gene's germline CDR1 is SGHTA and CDR2 FQGNSA. Trimming removed 5 bases from V and 7 bases from J; junction bases left unmatched: 13. The CDR3 extends over 17 amino acids. Study conclusions and caveats: Dominating the ex vivo response were HLA-C-restricted CMV-specific TCR beta clonotypes. Cumulative public TCR beta family frequency identified CMV carriers with the relevant HLA.

Sequencing input: CD8+ T cells from PBMCs. V and J are TRBV7-2 and TRBJ2-3; TRBD2 matches at 12 bases. The source of this sequence is a human donor in good health (CMV status not recorded). Some clones in this sample may be carry-over from other donors' samples. As DNA, the CDR3 is TGTGCCAGCAGCCAAAGACTAGCGGGGGCCTCGCGGAATACGCAGTATTTT. Its protein is CASSQRLAGASRNTQYF.